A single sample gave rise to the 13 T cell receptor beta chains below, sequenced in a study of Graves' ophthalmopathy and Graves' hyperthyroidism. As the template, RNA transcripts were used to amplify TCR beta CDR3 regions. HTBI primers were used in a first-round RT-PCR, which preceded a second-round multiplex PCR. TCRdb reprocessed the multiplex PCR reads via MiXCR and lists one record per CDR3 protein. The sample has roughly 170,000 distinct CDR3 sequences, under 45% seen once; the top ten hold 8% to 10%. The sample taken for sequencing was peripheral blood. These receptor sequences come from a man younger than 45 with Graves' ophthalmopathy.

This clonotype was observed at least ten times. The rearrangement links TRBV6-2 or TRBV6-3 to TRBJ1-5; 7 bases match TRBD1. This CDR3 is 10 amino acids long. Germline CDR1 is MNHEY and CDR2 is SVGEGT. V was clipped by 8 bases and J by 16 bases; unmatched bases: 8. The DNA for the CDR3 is TGTGCCAGCGGGTTTCAGGGGGTACATTTT. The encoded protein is CASGFQGVHF.

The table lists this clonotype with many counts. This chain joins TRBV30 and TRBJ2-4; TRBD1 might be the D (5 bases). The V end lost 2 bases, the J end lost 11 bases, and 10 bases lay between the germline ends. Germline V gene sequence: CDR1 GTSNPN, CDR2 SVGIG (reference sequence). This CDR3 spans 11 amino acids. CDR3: CAWSLGEVQYF. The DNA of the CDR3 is TGTGCCTGGAGTTTAGGGGAAGTTCAGTACTTC.

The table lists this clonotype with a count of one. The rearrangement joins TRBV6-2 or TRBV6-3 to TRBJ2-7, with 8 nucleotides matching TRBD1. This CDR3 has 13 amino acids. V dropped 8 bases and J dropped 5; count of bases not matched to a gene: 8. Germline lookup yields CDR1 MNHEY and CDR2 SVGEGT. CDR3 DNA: TGTGCCAGCCGGACAGGGAGTAAGGACGAGCAGTACTTC. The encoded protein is CASRTGSKDEQYF.

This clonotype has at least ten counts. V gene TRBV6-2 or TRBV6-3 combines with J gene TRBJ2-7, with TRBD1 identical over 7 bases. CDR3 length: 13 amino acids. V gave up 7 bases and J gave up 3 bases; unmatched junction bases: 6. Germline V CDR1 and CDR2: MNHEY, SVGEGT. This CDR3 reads CASNLSGGYEQYF. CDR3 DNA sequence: TGTGCCAGCAATCTATCAGGGGGCTACGAGCAGTACTTC.

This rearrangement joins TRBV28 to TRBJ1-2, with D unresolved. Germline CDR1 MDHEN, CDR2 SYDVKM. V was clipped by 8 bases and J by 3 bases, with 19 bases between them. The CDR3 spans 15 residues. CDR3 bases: TGTGCCAGCTTTGGACGGCTGACCTTAGACTATGGCTACACCTTC. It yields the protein CASFGRLTLDYGYTF.

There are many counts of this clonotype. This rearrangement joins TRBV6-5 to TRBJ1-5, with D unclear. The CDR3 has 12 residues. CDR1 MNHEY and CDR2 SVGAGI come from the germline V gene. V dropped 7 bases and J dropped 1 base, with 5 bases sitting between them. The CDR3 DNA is TGTGCCAGCACAGTAAGCAATCAGCCCCAGCATTTT. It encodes CASTVSNQPQHF.

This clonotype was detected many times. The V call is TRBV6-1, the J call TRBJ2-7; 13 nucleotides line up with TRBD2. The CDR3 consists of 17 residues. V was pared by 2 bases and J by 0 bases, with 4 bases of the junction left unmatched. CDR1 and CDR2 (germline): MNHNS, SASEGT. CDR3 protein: CASSEPRLAGGSYEQYF. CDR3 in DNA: TGTGCCAGCAGTGAACCGAGACTAGCGGGAGGCTCCTACGAGCAGTACTTC.

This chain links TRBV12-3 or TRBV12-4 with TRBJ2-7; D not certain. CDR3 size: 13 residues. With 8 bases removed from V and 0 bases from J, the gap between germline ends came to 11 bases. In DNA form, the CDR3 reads TGTGCCAGCCTCCGGTCCAACTCCTACGAGCAGTACTTC. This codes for CASLRSNSYEQYF.

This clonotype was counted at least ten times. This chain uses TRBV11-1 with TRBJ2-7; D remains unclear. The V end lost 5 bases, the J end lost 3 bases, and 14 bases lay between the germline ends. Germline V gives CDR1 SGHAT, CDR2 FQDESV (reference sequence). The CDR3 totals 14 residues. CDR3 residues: CASSKRDNYYEQYF. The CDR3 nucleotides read TGTGCCAGCAGCAAACGAGACAACTACTACGAGCAGTACTTC.

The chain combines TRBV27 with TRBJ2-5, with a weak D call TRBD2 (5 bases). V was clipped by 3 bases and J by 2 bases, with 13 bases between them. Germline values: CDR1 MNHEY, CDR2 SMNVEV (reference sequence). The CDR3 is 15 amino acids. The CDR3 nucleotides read TGTGCCAGCAGTTTCTCAAGGACTTATCAAGAGACCCAGTACTTC. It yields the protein CASSFSRTYQETQYF.

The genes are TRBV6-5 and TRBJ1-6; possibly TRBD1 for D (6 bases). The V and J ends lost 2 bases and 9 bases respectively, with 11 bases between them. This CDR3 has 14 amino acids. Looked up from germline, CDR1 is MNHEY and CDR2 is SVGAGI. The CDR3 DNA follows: TGTGCCAGCAGTTACGTGGGGGCTGCTTCACCCCTCCACTTT. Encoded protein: CASSYVGAASPLHF.

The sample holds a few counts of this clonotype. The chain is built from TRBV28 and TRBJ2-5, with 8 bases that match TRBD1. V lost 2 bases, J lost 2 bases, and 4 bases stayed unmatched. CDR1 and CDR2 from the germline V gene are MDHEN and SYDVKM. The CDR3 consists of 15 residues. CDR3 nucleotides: TGTGCCAGCAGTTTAACCACAGGGGGACAAGAGACCCAGTACTTC. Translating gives CASSLTTGGQETQYF.

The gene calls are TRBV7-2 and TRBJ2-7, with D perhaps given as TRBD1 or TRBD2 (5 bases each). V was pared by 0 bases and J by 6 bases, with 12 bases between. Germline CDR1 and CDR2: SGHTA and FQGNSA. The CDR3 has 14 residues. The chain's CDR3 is CASSLAGVNPEQYF. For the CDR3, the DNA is TGTGCCAGCAGCTTAGCGGGGGTGAATCCCGAGCAGTACTTC.